This T cell receptor beta chain originates from a study of CD8+ T cells in alopecia areata. Across the whole study: Treated patients swallowed 5 to 10 mg of oral tofacitinib twice daily. Study-wide findings and caveats: Expanded CD8+ clones among the top 100, and scalp clonality, were significantly decreased by tofacitinib. Many expanded lesional clones persisted during tofacitinib (in both scalp and blood).

Sequencing used cDNA as its template, made by extracting RNA and reverse transcribing it. Assay: immunoSEQ multiplex PCR; the TCRdb copy retains only in-frame clones and omits some. This repertoire shows more than 100,000 clones, 53% found once; its top ten account for approximately 0.5%. Worth noting for this clone: Its specificity is not known.

Germline V gene data show CDR1 as SQVTM and CDR2 as ANQGSEA. CDR3 length: 12 amino acids. V lost 3 bases, J lost 6 bases, and 11 bases lay in between. Described treatment: oral pan-JAK inhibitor, 5-10 mg twice daily. The material sequenced was CD4+ T cells sorted from blood, taken at week 4, from a patient treated with tofacitinib. This TCR came from a human donor with alopecia areata. This chain joins TRBV29-1 and TRBJ1-1; D not resolved. CDR3 region: CSVDKGTSEAFF. CDR3 bases: TGCAGCGTTGATAAGGGTACGTCTGAAGCTTTCTTT.